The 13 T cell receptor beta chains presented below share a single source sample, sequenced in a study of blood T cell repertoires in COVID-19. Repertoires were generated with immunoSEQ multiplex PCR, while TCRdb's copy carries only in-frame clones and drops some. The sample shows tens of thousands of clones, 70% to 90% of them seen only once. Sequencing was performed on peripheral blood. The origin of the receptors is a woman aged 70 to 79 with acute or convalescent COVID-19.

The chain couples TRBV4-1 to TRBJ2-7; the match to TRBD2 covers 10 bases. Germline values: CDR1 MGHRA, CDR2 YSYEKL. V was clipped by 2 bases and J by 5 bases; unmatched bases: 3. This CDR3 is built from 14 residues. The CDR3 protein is CASSQNLAGDEQYF. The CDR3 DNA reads TGCGCCAGCAGCCAAAATCTAGCGGGAGACGAGCAGTACTTC.

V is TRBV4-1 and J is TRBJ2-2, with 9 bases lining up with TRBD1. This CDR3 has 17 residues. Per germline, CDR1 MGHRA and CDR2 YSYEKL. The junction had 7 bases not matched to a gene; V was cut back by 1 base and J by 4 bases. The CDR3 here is CASSQGPGDRVTGELFF. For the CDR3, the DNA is TGCGCCAGCAGCCAAGGTCCTGGGGACAGGGTCACCGGGGAGCTGTTTTTT.

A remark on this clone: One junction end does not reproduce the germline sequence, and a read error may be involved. The CDR3 sequence: CATSDTSPGQELSF. CDR3 sequence (DNA): TGTGCCACCAGTGACACGAGTCCGGGACAGGAACTATCTTTT. The chain joins TRBV24-1 to TRBJ2-3; 8 positions match TRBD1. Germline lookup yields CDR1 KGHDR and CDR2 SFDVKD. This CDR3 is built from 14 residues.

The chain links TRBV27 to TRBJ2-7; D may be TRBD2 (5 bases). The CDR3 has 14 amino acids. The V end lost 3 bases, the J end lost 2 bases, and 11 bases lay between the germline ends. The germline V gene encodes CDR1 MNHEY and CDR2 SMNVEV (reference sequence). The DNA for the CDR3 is TGTGCCAGCAGTTTTTCGGGGTGGACCTACGAGCAGTACTTC. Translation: CASSFSGWTYEQYF.

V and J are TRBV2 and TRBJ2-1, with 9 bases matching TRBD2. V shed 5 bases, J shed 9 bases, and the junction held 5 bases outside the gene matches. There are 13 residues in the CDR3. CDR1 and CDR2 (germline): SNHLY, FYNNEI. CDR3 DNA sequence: TGTGCCAGCAGTTGGCGGGGGGGCAGTGAGCAGTTCTTC. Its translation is CASSWRGGSEQFF.

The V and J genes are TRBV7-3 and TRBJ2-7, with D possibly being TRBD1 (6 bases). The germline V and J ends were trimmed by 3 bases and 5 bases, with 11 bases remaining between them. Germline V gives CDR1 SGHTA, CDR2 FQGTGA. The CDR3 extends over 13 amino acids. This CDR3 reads CASSLGTSDEQYF. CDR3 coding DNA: TGTGCCAGCAGCTTGGGGACATCGGACGAGCAGTACTTC.

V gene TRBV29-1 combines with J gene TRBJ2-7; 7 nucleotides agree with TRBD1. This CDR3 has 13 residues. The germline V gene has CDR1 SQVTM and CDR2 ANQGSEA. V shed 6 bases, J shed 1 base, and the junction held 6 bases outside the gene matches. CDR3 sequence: CSVTGHGSYEQYF. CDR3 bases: TGCAGCGTGACAGGGCATGGTTCCTACGAGCAGTACTTC.

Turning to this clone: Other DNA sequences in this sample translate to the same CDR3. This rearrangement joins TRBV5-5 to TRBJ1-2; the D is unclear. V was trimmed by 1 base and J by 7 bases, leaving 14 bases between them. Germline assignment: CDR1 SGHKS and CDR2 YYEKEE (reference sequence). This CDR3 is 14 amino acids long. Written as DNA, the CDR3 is TGTGCCAGCAGCTTGAGTACAGTCGGCCCTGGCTACACCTTC. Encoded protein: CASSLSTVGPGYTF.

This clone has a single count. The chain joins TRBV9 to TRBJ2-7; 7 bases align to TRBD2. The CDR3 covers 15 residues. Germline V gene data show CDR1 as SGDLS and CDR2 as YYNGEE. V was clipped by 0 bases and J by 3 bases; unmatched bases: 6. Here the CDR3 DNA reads TGTGCCAGCAGCGTAGGGGCGGGAGTCAACTACGAGCAGTACTTC. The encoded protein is CASSVGAGVNYEQYF.

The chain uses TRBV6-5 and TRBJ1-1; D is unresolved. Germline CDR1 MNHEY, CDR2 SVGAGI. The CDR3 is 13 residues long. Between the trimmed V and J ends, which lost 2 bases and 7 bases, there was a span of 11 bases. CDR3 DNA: TGTGCCAGCAGTTACCTCTATCGATTTGAAGCTTTCTTT. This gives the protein CASSYLYRFEAFF.

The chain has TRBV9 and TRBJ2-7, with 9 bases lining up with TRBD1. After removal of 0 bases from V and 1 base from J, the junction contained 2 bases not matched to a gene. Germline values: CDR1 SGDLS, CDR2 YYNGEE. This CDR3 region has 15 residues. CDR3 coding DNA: TGTGCCAGCAGCGTAGATGACAGGGGGTCCTACGAGCAGTACTTC. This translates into CASSVDDRGSYEQYF.

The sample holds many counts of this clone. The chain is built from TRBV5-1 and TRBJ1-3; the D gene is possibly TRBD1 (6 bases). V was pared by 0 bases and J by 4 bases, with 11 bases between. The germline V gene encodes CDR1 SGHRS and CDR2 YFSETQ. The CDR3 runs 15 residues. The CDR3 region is CASSLGPGEGNTIYF. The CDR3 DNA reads TGCGCCAGCAGCTTGGGCCCAGGGGAAGGAAACACCATATATTTT.

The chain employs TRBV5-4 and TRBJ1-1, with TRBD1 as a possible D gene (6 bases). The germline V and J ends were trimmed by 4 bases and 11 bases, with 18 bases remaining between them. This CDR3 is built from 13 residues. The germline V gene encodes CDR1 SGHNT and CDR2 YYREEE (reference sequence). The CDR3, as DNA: TGTGCCAGCAGCCCCAACAGGGATCCGAGGGCTTTCTTT. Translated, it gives CASSPNRDPRAFF.